These 23 T cell receptor beta chains were sequenced from one sample in a study of blood T cell repertoires in COVID-19. Clones were sequenced by immunoSEQ multiplex PCR, and TCRdb holds only the in-frame ones, with some missing. The sample contains 230,000 or so clones, roughly 90% of which appear only once. Sequencing was carried out using peripheral blood. Receptors were obtained from a man aged 35-49 years with active or convalescent COVID-19.

This chain connects TRBV9 to TRBJ1-6; 7 bases align to TRBD1. Germline lookup yields CDR1 SGDLS and CDR2 YYNGEE. There are 15 residues in the CDR3. The J segment lost 7 bases and the V segment lost 1 base, leaving 5 bases of the junction unmatched. The CDR3 DNA sequence: TGTGCCAGCAGCGTACAGGGGGTCCCGAATTCACCCCTCCACTTT. Protein product: CASSVQGVPNSPLHF. Filled out from reference TRBV9 and TRBJ1-6, the complete variable domain reads DSGVTQTPKHLITATGQRVTLRCSPRSGDLSVYWYQQSLDQGLQFLIQYYNGEERAKGNILERFSAQQFPDLHSELNLSSLELGDSALYFCASSVQGVPNSPLHFGNGTRLTVT.

The CDR3 DNA reads TGTGCCAGCAGTCCACACAGGGGCGCCGGAGGCGAGCAGTACTTC. Protein product: CASSPHRGAGGEQYF. The chain uses TRBV28 and TRBJ2-7, with TRBD1 matching 7 bases. Germline loops: CDR1 MDHEN, CDR2 SYDVKM. With V trimmed by 5 bases and J by 6 bases, 13 bases remained unmatched. CDR3 length: 15 amino acids.

The chain couples TRBV4-2 to TRBJ2-1; 15 nucleotides match TRBD2. Germline lookup yields CDR1 LGHNA and CDR2 YNFKEQ. This CDR3 spans 19 amino acids. V dropped 1 base and J dropped 2; count of bases not matched to a gene: 6. The CDR3 sequence is CASSQVGTSGGNAYNEQFF. CDR3 sequence (DNA): TGTGCCAGCAGCCAAGTGGGGACTAGCGGGGGGAATGCCTACAATGAGCAGTTCTTC.

The chain joins TRBV12-3 or TRBV12-4 to TRBJ1-2; a possible D gene is TRBD1 (5 bases). The CDR3 spans 13 residues. V gave up 1 base and J gave up 8 bases, with 11 bases separating them. CDR3: CASSLVGEAGYTF. CDR3 DNA sequence: TGTGCCAGCAGTTTAGTAGGGGAGGCGGGCTACACCTTC.

This chain joins TRBV4-1 and TRBJ2-1; 10 bases fit TRBD2. CDR1 is MGHRA, CDR2 YSYEKL, per germline. The CDR3 is 16 amino acids. Trimming at V came to 4 bases and at J to 6 bases, leaving 9 bases not matched to a gene. The CDR3 reads CASSPLGSGGGNEQFF. Here the CDR3 DNA reads TGCGCCAGCAGCCCCCTGGGGAGCGGGGGGGGCAATGAGCAGTTCTTC.

The chain recombines TRBV5-5 with TRBJ2-5, with 9 bases identical to TRBD2. Per germline, CDR1 SGHKS and CDR2 YYEKEE (reference sequence). The CDR3 runs 16 residues. J gave up 4 bases and V 4 bases, and 11 bases lay outside the gene matches. CDR3 nucleotide sequence: TGTGCCAGCAGCCCCTGGACTAGCGTCTTGCGAGAGACCCAGTACTTC. Translating it yields CASSPWTSVLRETQYF. The full variable domain, completed using reference TRBV5-5 and TRBJ2-5, is DAGVTQSPTHLIKTRGQQVTLRCSPISGHKSVSWYQQVLGQGPQFIFQYYEKEERGRGNFPDRFSARQFPNYSSELNVNALLLGDSALYLCASSPWTSVLRETQYFGPGTRLLVL.

The genes are TRBV6-5 and TRBJ1-1, with 9 bases fitting TRBD1. There are 15 residues in the CDR3. Germline V gene data show CDR1 as MNHEY and CDR2 as SVGAGI. J was trimmed by 0 bases and V by 5 bases; bases with no gene match: 4. In DNA, the CDR3 is TGTGCCAGCAGTCACAGGGGGCTGATGAACACTGAAGCTTTCTTT. Its translation: CASSHRGLMNTEAFF.

The chain couples TRBV27 to TRBJ1-1; TRBD1 matches at 7 bases. J was trimmed by 0 bases and V by 4 bases; bases with no gene match: 5. Germline CDR1 MNHEY, CDR2 SMNVEV (reference sequence). CDR3 length equals 15 residues. CDR3 amino acids: CASSSTGVMNTEAFF. For the CDR3, the DNA is TGTGCCAGCAGTTCTACAGGGGTTATGAACACTGAAGCTTTCTTT.

The genes are TRBV11-2 and TRBJ1-1; the D gene is possibly TRBD1 (5 bases). CDR1 SGHAT and CDR2 FQNNGV come from the germline V gene. Deletions cut 0 bases from V and 5 bases from J, with 16 bases between. The CDR3 length is 16 residues. The CDR3 sequence: CASSLEWGGARTEAFF. CDR3 coding DNA: TGTGCCAGCAGCTTAGAATGGGGAGGGGCGCGGACTGAAGCTTTCTTT.

This clone was detected a few times. The CDR3 region has the DNA TGTGCCAGTAGTATAATGGCGGGACAGGGTGGAGCTTTCTTT. Amino acids: CASSIMAGQGGAFF. The chain links TRBV19 to TRBJ1-1; 9 positions match TRBD1. Per the germline V gene, CDR1 is LNHDA and CDR2 is SQIVND (reference sequence). V trimming: 2 bases; J trimming: 10 bases; junction bases outside the gene matches: 8. The CDR3 is 14 amino acids.

This sequence joins TRBV30 and TRBJ1-6; 7 nucleotides line up with TRBD1. The CDR3 has 14 amino acids. Germline loops: CDR1 GTSNPN, CDR2 SVGIG (reference sequence). V was pared by 2 bases and J by 7 bases, with 5 bases of the junction left unmatched. The CDR3 DNA is TGTGCCTGGAGTCTTGGACAGGACAATTCACCCCTCCACTTT. Translated: CAWSLGQDNSPLHF.

J is TRBJ2-1 and V is TRBV3-1 (or the pseudogene TRBV3-2); 10 bases agree with TRBD2. Germline CDR1 reads LGHDT; CDR2 reads YNNKEL (reference sequence). The CDR3 runs 15 residues. V trimming: 2 bases; J trimming: 8 bases; junction bases outside the gene matches: 6. CDR3 protein: CASSQRPSGSYEQFF. The CDR3 coding sequence is TGTGCCAGCAGCCAAAGGCCTAGCGGGAGCTATGAGCAGTTCTTC.

The rearrangement joins TRBV25-1 to TRBJ2-2; 7 nucleotides match TRBD1. The CDR3 spans 15 residues. Looked up from germline, CDR1 is MGHDK and CDR2 is SYGVNS. The junction had 10 bases not matched to a gene; V was cut back by 6 bases and J by 6 bases. CDR3 loop: CASRATGRVAGELFF. CDR3 in DNA: TGTGCCAGCAGAGCGACAGGGCGGGTGGCCGGGGAGCTGTTTTTT.

The rearrangement uses TRBV9 and TRBJ1-3; tentative D call: TRBD1 (5 bases). This CDR3 is 15 amino acids long. V shed 2 bases and J shed 2 bases, with 11 bases lying between them. Germline V CDR1 and CDR2: SGDLS, YYNGEE. The CDR3 DNA reads as TGTGCCAGCAGCGTCTCAGGGACTCCTGGAAACACCATATATTTT. This sequence encodes CASSVSGTPGNTIYF.

The chain uses TRBV7-9 and TRBJ1-5, with D hard to call. V lost 5 bases to trimming and J lost 8 bases, with 13 bases between them. The CDR3 consists of 13 residues. The germline V gene has CDR1 SEHNR and CDR2 FQNEAQ (reference sequence). CDR3 protein: CASSHPGREPQHF. The CDR3 nucleotides read TGTGCCAGCAGCCACCCTGGGCGAGAGCCCCAGCATTTT.

This clone was observed a single time. The rearrangement uses TRBV10-3 and TRBJ1-1; D is perhaps TRBD1 (5 bases). The germline V gene has CDR1 ENHRY and CDR2 SYGVKD. The CDR3 runs 13 residues. Trimming left V 7 bases short and J 11 bases short, with 20 bases between. As DNA, the CDR3 is TGTGCCATCAATCCGACCCCTTCAGGGAGGGCTTTCTTT. It is translated as CAINPTPSGRAFF.

This clone was counted once. A clone one base away is much larger, so this may be a read error. This sample includes further DNA sequences coding for the same CDR3. This chain joins TRBV28 and TRBJ1-6; D is unresolved. Germline lookup yields CDR1 MDHEN and CDR2 SYDVKM. The CDR3 spans 12 residues. Trimming removed 3 bases from V and 7 bases from J, with 4 bases in between. For the CDR3, the DNA is TGTGCCAGCAGTTTCAGGAATTCACCCCTCCACTTT. Its translation: CASSFRNSPLHF.

V usage is TRBV18 and J usage is TRBJ1-1, with a weak D call TRBD1 (5 bases). V lost 2 bases to trimming and J lost 1 base, with 8 bases between them. CDR3 length: 14 amino acids. The germline CDR1 and CDR2 sequences are KGHSH and LQKENI. In DNA, the CDR3 is TGTGCCAGCTCACCAAAGGGGCCGAACACTGAAGCTTTCTTT. Amino acid sequence: CASSPKGPNTEAFF.

This clone has more than one count but fewer than ten. This chain connects TRBV5-6 to TRBJ1-3; D possibly corresponds to TRBD1 (5 bases). Trimming shortened V by 0 bases and J by 0 bases, and 7 bases separated the two germline ends. The CDR3 consists of 15 residues. Per the germline V gene, CDR1 is SGHDT and CDR2 is YYEEEE. In DNA form, the CDR3 reads TGTGCCAGCAGCTTGGGGGGCACCTCTGGAAACACCATATATTTT. This gives the protein CASSLGGTSGNTIYF. Variable domain in full (rest from reference TRBV5-6 and TRBJ1-3): DAGVTQSPTHLIKTRGQQVTLRCSPKSGHDTVSWYQQALGQGPQFIFQYYEEEERQRGNFPDRFSGHQFPNYSSELNVNALLLGDSALYLCASSLGGTSGNTIYFGEGSWLTVV.

The count of this clone is one. The rearrangement uses TRBV19 and TRBJ2-1; D perhaps matches TRBD1 (6 bases). With 4 bases removed from V and 7 bases from J, the gap between germline ends came to 8 bases. Germline CDR1 LNHDA, CDR2 SQIVND (reference sequence). This CDR3 contains 12 residues. CDR3 coding DNA: TGTGCCAGTAGTACACAGGGAAATGAGCAGTTCTTC. Its protein product is CASSTQGNEQFF.

This chain connects TRBV12-5 to TRBJ2-1, with TRBD1 identical over 11 bases. This CDR3 spans 17 amino acids. V was clipped by 0 bases and J by 8 bases; unmatched bases: 9. The germline V gene has CDR1 LGHNT and CDR2 FRNRAP. The chain's CDR3 is CASGLVGPGQGEDEQFF. The CDR3 nucleotides read TGTGCTAGTGGTTTGGTAGGTCCGGGACAGGGGGAGGATGAGCAGTTCTTC.

This clone showed up just a few times. The V and J genes are TRBV28 and TRBJ1-2; 11 nucleotides agree with TRBD1. The CDR3 is 15 amino acids. CDR1 is MDHEN and CDR2 is SYDVKM in the germline V gene. V lost 6 bases and J lost 10; bases outside the gene matches: 13. CDR3 DNA sequence: TGTGCCAGCAGGAAAAGCCCATGGGACAGGGGGGTCTACACCTTC. As protein: CASRKSPWDRGVYTF.

The chain uses TRBV20-1 and TRBJ1-6, with no clear D. Germline CDR1 DFQATT, CDR2 SNEGSKA (reference sequence). This CDR3 contains 11 residues. V lost 3 bases and J 13 bases, leaving 10 bases between the germline ends. The CDR3 is CSASPASPLHF. The CDR3 nucleotides are TGCAGTGCTAGCCCTGCGTCCCCCCTCCACTTT.